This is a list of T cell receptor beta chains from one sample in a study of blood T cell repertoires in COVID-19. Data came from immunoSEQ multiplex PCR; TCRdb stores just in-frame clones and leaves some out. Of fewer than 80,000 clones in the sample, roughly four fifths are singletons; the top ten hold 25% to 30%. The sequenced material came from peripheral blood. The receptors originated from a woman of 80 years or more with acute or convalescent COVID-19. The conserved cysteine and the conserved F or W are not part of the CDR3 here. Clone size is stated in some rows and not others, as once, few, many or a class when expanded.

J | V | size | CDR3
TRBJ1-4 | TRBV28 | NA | ASSLWGAQGKLF
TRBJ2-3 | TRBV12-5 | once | ASGLGTVTDTQY
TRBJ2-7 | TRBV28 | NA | ASSSRVRGSYEQY
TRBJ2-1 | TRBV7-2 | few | ASSSVSESSYNEQF
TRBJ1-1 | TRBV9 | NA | ASSVQGSAEAF
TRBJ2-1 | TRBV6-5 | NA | ASRQYRVSNEQF
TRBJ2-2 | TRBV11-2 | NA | ASSLEYFTGELF
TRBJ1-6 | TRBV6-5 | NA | ASSSGGNSPLH
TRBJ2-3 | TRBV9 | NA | ASSVGVGQGGRFTDTQY
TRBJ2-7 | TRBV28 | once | ASSTRQTLYEQY
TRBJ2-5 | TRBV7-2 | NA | ASSYGGRTGKETQY
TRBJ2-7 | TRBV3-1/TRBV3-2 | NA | ASSQEIRGTGGTATSYEQY
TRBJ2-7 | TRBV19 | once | ASSTGLAGSYEQY
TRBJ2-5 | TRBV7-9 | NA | ASSLVAETQY
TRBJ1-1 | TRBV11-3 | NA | ASRNRSPEAF
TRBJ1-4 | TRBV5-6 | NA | ASSWATGGNNEKLF
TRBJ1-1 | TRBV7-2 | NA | ASSLGTGRRAF